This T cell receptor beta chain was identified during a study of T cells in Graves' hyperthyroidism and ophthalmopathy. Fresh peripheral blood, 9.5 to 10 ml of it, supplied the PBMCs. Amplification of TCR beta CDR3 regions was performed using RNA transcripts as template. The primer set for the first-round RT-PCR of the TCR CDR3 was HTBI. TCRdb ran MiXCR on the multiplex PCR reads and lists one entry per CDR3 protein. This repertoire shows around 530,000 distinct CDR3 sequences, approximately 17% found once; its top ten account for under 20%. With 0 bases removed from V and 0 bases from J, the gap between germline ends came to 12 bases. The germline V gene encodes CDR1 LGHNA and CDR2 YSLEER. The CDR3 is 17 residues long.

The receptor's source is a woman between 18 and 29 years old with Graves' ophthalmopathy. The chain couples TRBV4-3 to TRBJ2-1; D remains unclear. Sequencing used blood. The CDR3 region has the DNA TGCGCCAGCAGCCAAGATTTTGCGGTTTACTCCTACAATGAGCAGTTCTTC. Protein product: CASSQDFAVYSYNEQFF.